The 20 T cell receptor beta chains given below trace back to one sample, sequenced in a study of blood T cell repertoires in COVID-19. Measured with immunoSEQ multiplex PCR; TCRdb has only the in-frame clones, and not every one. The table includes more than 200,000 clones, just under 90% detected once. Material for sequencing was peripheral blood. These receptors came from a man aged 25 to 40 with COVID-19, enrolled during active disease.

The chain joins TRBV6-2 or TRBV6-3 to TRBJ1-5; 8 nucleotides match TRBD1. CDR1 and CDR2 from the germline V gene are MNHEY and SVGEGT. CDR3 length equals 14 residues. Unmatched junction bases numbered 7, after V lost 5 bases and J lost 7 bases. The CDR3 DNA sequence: TGTGCCAGCAGTGGTGGACAGGGCGCGCAGCCCCAGCATTTT. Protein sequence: CASSGGQGAQPQHF.

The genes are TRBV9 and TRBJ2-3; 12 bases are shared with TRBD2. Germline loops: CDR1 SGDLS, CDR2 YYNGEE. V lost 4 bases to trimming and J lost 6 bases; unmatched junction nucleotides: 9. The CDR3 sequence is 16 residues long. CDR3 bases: TGTGCCAGCAGCCCCCCGCTAGCGGGGGGGCCGGATACGCAGTATTTT. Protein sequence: CASSPPLAGGPDTQYF.

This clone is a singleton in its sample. The CDR3 DNA follows: TGTGCCAGCAGCTTTACCTCGAGCTCCTACGAGCAGTACTTC. Its protein is CASSFTSSSYEQYF. The V and J genes are TRBV9 and TRBJ2-7, with D uncertain. The CDR3 spans 14 residues. V lost 4 bases, J lost 0 bases, and 11 bases lay in between. The germline CDR1 and CDR2 sequences are SGDLS and YYNGEE.

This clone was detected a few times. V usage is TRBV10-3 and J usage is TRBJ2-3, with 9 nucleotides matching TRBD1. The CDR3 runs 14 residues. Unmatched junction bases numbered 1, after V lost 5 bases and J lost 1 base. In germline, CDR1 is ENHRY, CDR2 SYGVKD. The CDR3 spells CAISWTGGTDTQYF. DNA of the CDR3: TGTGCCATCAGTTGGACAGGGGGCACAGATACGCAGTATTTT.

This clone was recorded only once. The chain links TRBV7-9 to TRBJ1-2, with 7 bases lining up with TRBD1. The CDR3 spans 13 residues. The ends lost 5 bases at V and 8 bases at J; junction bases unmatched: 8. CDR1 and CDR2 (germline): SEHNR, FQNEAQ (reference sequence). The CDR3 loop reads CASSQGQERGYTF. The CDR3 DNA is TGTGCCAGCAGCCAAGGACAGGAAAGAGGCTACACCTTC. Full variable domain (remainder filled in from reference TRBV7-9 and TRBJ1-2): DTGVSQNPRHKITKRGQNVTFRCDPISEHNRLYWYRQTLGQGPEFLTYFQNEAQLEKSRLLSDRFSAERPKGSFSTLEIQRTEQGDSAMYLCASSQGQERGYTFGSGTRLTVV.

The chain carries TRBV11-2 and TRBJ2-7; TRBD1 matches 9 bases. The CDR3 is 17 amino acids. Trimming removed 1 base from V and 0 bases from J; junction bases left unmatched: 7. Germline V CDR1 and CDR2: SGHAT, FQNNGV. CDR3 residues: CASSLVTGGRFSYEQYF. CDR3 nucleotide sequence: TGTGCCAGCAGCTTAGTCACAGGGGGCCGATTCTCCTACGAGCAGTACTTC.

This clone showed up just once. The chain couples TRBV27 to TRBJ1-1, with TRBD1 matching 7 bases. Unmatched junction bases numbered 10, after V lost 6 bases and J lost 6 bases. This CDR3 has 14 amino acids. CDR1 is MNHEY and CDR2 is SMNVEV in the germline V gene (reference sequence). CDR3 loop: CASRDRSFRSEAFF. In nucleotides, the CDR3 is TGTGCCAGCAGGGACAGGTCGTTTCGCTCTGAAGCTTTCTTT.

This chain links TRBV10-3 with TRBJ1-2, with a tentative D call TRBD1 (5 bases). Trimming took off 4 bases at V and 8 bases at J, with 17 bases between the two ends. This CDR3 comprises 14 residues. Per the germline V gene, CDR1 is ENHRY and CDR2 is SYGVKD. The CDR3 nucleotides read TGTGCCATCAGTGGGGGGGAGTGGGATTCGGGCTACACCTTC. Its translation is CAISGGEWDSGYTF.

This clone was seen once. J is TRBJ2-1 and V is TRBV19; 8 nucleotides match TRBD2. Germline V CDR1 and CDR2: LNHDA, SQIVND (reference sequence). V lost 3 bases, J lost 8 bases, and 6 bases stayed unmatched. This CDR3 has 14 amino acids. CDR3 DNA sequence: TGTGCCAGTAGTATTGGTCGGGGGGGTTATGAGCAGTTCTTC. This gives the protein CASSIGRGGYEQFF. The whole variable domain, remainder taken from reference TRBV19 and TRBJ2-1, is DGGITQSPKYLFRKEGQNVTLSCEQNLNHDAMYWYRQDPGQGLRLIYYSQIVNDFQKGDIAEGYSVSREKKESFPLTVTSAQKNPTAFYLCASSIGRGGYEQFFGPGTRLTVL.

CDR3 DNA sequence: TGTGCCAGCAGCGCCTCCGGGCCGGGACAGGGCGCGTCACCCCTCCACTTT. Translation gives CASSASGPGQGASPLHF. The chain recombines TRBV21-1 with TRBJ1-6; TRBD1 reflects the table's D call only, with no check against the DNA. TRBV21-1 is annotated as a pseudogene. This CDR3 contains 17 residues.

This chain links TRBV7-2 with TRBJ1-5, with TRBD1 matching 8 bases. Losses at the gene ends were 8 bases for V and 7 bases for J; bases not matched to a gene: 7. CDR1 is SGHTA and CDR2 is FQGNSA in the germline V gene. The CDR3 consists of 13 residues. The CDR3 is CASAGGSGQPQHF. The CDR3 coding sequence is TGTGCCAGCGCAGGGGGCTCTGGGCAGCCCCAGCATTTT. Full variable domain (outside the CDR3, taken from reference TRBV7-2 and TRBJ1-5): GAGVSQSPSNKVTEKGKDVELRCDPISGHTALYWYRQSLGQGLEFLIYFQGNSAPDKSGLPSDRFSAERTGGSVSTLTIQRTQQEDSAVYLCASAGGSGQPQHFGDGTRLSIL.

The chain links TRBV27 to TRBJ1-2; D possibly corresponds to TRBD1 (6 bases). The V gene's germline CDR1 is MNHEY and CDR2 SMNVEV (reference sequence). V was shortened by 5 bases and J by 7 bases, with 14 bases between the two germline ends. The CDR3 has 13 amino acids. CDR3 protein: CASSNPQGSGYTF. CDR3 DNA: TGTGCCAGCAGTAACCCGCAGGGGTCTGGCTACACCTTC.

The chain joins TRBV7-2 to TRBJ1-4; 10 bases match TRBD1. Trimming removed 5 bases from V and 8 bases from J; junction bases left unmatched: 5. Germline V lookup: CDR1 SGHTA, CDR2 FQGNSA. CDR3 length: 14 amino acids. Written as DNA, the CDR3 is TGTGCCAGCAGCCGCCCGGGACAGGGGGAAAAACTGTTTTTT. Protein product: CASSRPGQGEKLFF.

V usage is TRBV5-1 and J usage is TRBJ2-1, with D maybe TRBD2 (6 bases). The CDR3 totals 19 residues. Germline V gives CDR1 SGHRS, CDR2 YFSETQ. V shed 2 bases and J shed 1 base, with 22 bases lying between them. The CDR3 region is CASSFRPRQEGLSYNEQFF. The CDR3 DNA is TGCGCCAGCAGCTTCCGTCCCCGTCAGGAGGGCTTGTCCTACAATGAGCAGTTCTTC.

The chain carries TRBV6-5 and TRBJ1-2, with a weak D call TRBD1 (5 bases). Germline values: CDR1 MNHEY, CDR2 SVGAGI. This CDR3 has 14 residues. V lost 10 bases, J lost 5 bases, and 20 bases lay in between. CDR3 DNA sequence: TGTGCCACCCGATTGGGGCCCGGGCAATATGGCTACACCTTC. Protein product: CATRLGPGQYGYTF.

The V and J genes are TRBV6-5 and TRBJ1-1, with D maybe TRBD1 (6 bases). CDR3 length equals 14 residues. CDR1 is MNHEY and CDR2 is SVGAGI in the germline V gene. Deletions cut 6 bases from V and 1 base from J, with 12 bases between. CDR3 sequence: CASRTGHTNTEAFF. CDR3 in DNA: TGTGCCAGCAGAACGGGACACACGAACACTGAAGCTTTCTTT.

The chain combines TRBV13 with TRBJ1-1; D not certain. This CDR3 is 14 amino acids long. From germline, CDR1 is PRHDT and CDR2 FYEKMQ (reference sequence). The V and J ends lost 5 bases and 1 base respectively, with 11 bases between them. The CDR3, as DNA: TGTGCCAGCAGCCGGAAGACAAGGAACACTGAAGCTTTCTTT. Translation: CASSRKTRNTEAFF.

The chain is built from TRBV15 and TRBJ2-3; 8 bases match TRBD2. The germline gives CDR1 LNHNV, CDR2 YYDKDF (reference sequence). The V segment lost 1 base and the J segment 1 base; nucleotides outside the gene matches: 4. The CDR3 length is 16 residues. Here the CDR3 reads CATSRGGGLGTDTQYF. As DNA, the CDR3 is TGTGCCACCAGCAGAGGCGGGGGGTTAGGCACAGATACGCAGTATTTT.

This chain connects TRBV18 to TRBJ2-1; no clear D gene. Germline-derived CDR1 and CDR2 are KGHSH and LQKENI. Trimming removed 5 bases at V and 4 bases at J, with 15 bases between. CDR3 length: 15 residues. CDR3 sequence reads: CASSGGALSYNEQFF. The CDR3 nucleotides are TGTGCCAGCTCAGGTGGAGCACTTTCATACAATGAGCAGTTCTTC.

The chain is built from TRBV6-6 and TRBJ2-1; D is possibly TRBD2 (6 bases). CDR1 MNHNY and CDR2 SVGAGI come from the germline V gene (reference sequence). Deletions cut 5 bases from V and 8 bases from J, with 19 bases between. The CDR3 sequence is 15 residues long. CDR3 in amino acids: CASSLSYGSPDEQFF. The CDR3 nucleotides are TGTGCCAGCAGTCTATCCTACGGGAGTCCCGATGAGCAGTTCTTC.